One and the same sample provided the 15 T cell receptor beta chains below, sequenced in a study of follicular helper T cells after annual influenza vaccination. Some clones are missing from TCRdb's copy, which holds only in-frame ones; the method was immunoSEQ multiplex PCR. The profile shows approximately 15,000 clones, 65% to 85% of them singletons. This sample's time point: 2015-2016 season, pre-vaccination. Sequenced here: CXCR5- memory CD4+ T cells sorted from blood, sampled on the day of influenza vaccination. These TCRs come from an adult who received the influenza vaccine.

The chain uses TRBV5-8 and TRBJ1-2, with D tentatively TRBD1 (6 bases). From germline, CDR1 is SGHTS and CDR2 YDEGEE. Trimming shortened V by 5 bases and J by 2 bases, and 10 bases separated the two germline ends. The CDR3 is made up of 13 amino acids. The CDR3 DNA sequence: TGTGCCAGCAGGAGGGACAAGAACTATGGCTACACCTTC. This translates into CASRRDKNYGYTF.

The V and J genes are TRBV19 and TRBJ2-1; TRBD2 aligns across 8 bases. The CDR3 is 16 residues long. Germline V CDR1 and CDR2: LNHDA, SQIVND (reference sequence). V lost 6 bases, J lost 7 bases, and 14 bases stayed unmatched. The CDR3 coding sequence is TGTGCCAGTAGGGTTCCCCGAAGCGGGGGCCCTAATGAGCAGTTCTTC. Its translation: CASRVPRSGGPNEQFF.

The chain recombines TRBV5-1 with TRBJ2-3; 9 bases line up with TRBD2. Germline assignment: CDR1 SGHRS and CDR2 YFSETQ. The V and J ends lost 0 bases and 1 base, in that order; junction bases with no gene match: 3. The CDR3 covers 16 residues. CDR3 sequence: CASSLAWTSGTDTQYF. CDR3 nucleotides: TGCGCCAGCAGCTTGGCCTGGACTAGCGGCACAGATACGCAGTATTTT.

The chain has TRBV4-3 and TRBJ1-3; D unresolved. CDR1 LGHNA and CDR2 YSLEER come from the germline V gene. The V gene lost 4 bases and the J gene lost 4 bases, with 8 bases spanning the gap. The CDR3 loop spans 13 amino acids. The CDR3 loop is CASSRLLGNTIYF. The DNA of the CDR3 is TGCGCCAGCAGCCGCCTCTTAGGAAACACCATATATTTT.

The J gene is TRBJ1-1, the V gene TRBV15; D unclear. Germline CDR1 LNHNV, CDR2 YYDKDF (reference sequence). Between the trimmed V and J ends, which lost 8 bases and 0 bases, there was a span of 10 bases. There are 13 residues in the CDR3. CDR3 coding DNA: TGTGCCACCGCGGGGTTAATGAACACTGAAGCTTTCTTT. It specifies CATAGLMNTEAFF.

CDR3 nucleotides: TGTGCCAGCAGCTATCGGACAGGGGGCCCGTCCTATAATTCACCCCTCCACTTT. Translated: CASSYRTGGPSYNSPLHF. The chain carries TRBV7-2 and TRBJ1-6, with 11 bases lining up with TRBD1. Trimming removed 4 bases from V and 1 base from J; junction bases left unmatched: 6. In germline, CDR1 is SGHTA, CDR2 FQGNSA. This CDR3 has 18 residues.

This rearrangement joins TRBV11-2 to TRBJ1-6, with a possible D match to TRBD1 (5 bases). The CDR3 consists of 15 residues. Deletions cut 5 bases from V and 9 bases from J, with 17 bases between. The germline CDR1 and CDR2 sequences are SGHAT and FQNNGV. CDR3 residues: CASSPDDGGSSPLHF. The CDR3, as DNA: TGTGCCAGCAGCCCGGACGATGGGGGTAGTTCACCCCTCCACTTT. Using reference TRBV11-2 and TRBJ1-6 for the parts outside the CDR3, the full variable domain is EAGVAQSPRYKIIEKRQSVAFWCNPISGHATLYWYQQILGQGPKLLIQFQNNGVVDDSQLPKDRFSAERLKGVDSTLKIQPAKLEDSAVYLCASSPDDGGSSPLHFGNGTRLTVT.

The chain carries TRBV5-6 and TRBJ1-6, with D perhaps matching TRBD1 (6 bases). CDR1 is SGHDT, CDR2 YYEEEE, per germline. V dropped 3 bases and J dropped 6 bases, with 10 bases sitting between them. The CDR3 is 14 amino acids. The CDR3 DNA sequence: TGTGCCAGCAGCTCGGGACATACTAATTCACCCCTCCACTTT. Protein product: CASSSGHTNSPLHF.

This clone was seen only once. This chain uses TRBV18 with TRBJ1-1, with D unclear. CDR1 is KGHSH and CDR2 is LQKENI in the germline V gene. The V and J ends lost 2 bases and 5 bases respectively, with 12 bases between them. The CDR3 spans 14 residues. Written as DNA, the CDR3 is TGTGCCAGCTCACCAAAAGGGCCCGGAACTGAAGCTTTCTTT. Amino acids: CASSPKGPGTEAFF.

This chain joins TRBV7-2 and TRBJ1-4, with D possibly TRBD1 on 5 matching bases. The V gene lost 5 bases and the J gene lost 2 bases, with 9 bases spanning the gap. In germline, CDR1 is SGHTA, CDR2 FQGNSA. The CDR3 length is 14 residues. The CDR3, as DNA: TGTGCCAGCAGCGTTGGGGGTACTAATGAAAAACTGTTTTTT. Translated, it gives CASSVGGTNEKLFF.

This clone was picked up a small number of times. The J gene is TRBJ1-5, the V gene TRBV28; D possibly corresponds to TRBD1 (5 bases). Looked up from germline, CDR1 is MDHEN and CDR2 is SYDVKM. CDR3 size: 17 residues. Trimming removed 2 bases from V and 2 bases from J, with 16 bases in between. The CDR3: CASSLGAWSTGNQPQHF. The CDR3 coding sequence is TGTGCCAGCAGTTTAGGGGCCTGGTCTACAGGCAATCAGCCCCAGCATTTT.

This clone appeared once. The rearrangement joins TRBV11-3 to TRBJ1-5; D is unclear. The V end lost 2 bases, the J end lost 2 bases, and 22 bases lay between the germline ends. CDR3 length equals 19 residues. Germline V lookup: CDR1 SGHNT, CDR2 YENEEA. CDR3: CASSLRFIRREAGNQPQHF. The CDR3 coding sequence is TGTGCCAGCAGCTTAAGGTTTATACGCCGAGAGGCGGGCAATCAGCCCCAGCATTTT.

The chain couples TRBV5-1 to TRBJ2-7; 7 nucleotides align to TRBD2. CDR3 size: 14 residues. V trimming: 0 bases; J trimming: 3 bases; junction bases outside the gene matches: 3. The V gene's germline CDR1 is SGHRS and CDR2 YFSETQ. The CDR3 here is CASSLGTRGYEQYF. In DNA form, the CDR3 reads TGCGCCAGCAGCTTGGGGACTAGAGGCTACGAGCAGTACTTC.

The gene calls are TRBV7-8 and TRBJ2-6, with D perhaps matching TRBD1 (6 bases). The CDR3 length is 18 residues. The germline CDR1 and CDR2 sequences are SGHVS and FQNEAQ. Deletions cut 5 bases from V and 0 bases from J, with 17 bases between. CDR3 in DNA: TGTGCCAGCAGCAAACGGACAGACATTAGCTCTGGGGCCAACGTCCTGACTTTC. Its translation: CASSKRTDISSGANVLTF.

The V call is TRBV27, the J call TRBJ1-2; D is ambiguous. The CDR3 length is 16 residues. Germline CDR1 and CDR2: MNHEY and SMNVEV (reference sequence). Trimming stripped 0 bases from V and 4 bases from J, with 15 bases between. The CDR3 protein is CASSLSYSYRFYGYTF. CDR3 nucleotides: TGTGCCAGCAGTTTATCGTACAGCTATCGATTCTATGGCTACACCTTC.